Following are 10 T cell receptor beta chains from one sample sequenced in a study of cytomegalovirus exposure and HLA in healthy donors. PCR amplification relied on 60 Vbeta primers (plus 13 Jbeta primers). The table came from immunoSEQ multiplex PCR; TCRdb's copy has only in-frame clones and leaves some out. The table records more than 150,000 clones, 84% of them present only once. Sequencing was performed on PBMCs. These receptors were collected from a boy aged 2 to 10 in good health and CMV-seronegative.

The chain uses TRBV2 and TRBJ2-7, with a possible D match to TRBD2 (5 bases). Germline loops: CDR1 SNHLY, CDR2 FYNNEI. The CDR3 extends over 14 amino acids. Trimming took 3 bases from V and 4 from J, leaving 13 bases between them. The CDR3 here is CASSESGFGYEQYF. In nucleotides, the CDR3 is TGTGCCAGCAGTGAGTCGGGATTCGGTTACGAGCAGTACTTC. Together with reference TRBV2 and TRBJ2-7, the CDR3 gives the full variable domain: EPEVTQTPSHQVTQMGQEVILRCVPISNHLYFYWYRQILGQKVEFLVSFYNNEISEKSEIFDDQFSVERPDGSNFTLKIRSTKLEDSAMYFCASSESGFGYEQYFGPGTRLTVT.

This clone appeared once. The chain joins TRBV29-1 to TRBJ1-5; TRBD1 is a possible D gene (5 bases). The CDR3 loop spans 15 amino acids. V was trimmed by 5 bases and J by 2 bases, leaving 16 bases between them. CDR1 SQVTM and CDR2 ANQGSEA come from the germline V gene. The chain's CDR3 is CSVMTEVSGNQPQHF. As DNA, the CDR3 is TGCAGCGTTATGACAGAGGTGTCGGGCAATCAGCCCCAGCATTTT.

The CDR3 region is CASSSLGGESNQPQHF. The CDR3, as DNA: TGTGCCAGCAGTTCCTTGGGGGGGGAATCCAATCAGCCCCAGCATTTT. The rearrangement uses TRBV28 and TRBJ1-5, with D perhaps matching TRBD1 (5 bases). This CDR3 has 16 residues. Trimming stripped 4 bases from V and 3 bases from J, with 16 bases between. CDR1 is MDHEN and CDR2 is SYDVKM in the germline V gene.

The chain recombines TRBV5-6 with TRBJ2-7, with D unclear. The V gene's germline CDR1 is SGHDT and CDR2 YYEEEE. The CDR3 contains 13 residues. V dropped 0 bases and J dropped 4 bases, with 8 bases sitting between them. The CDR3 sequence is CASSLGRSYEQYF. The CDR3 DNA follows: TGTGCCAGCAGCTTGGGACGGAGTTACGAGCAGTACTTC. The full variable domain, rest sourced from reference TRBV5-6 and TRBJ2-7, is DAGVTQSPTHLIKTRGQQVTLRCSPKSGHDTVSWYQQALGQGPQFIFQYYEEEERQRGNFPDRFSGHQFPNYSSELNVNALLLGDSALYLCASSLGRSYEQYFGPGTRLTVT.

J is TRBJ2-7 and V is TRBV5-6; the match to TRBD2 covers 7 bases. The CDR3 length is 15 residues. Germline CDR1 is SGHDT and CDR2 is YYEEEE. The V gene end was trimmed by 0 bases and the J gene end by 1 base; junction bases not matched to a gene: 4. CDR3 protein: CASSLAPSGSYEQYF. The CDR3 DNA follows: TGTGCCAGCAGCTTGGCACCTAGCGGATCCTACGAGCAGTACTTC. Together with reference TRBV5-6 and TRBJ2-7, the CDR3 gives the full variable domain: DAGVTQSPTHLIKTRGQQVTLRCSPKSGHDTVSWYQQALGQGPQFIFQYYEEEERQRGNFPDRFSGHQFPNYSSELNVNALLLGDSALYLCASSLAPSGSYEQYFGPGTRLTVT.

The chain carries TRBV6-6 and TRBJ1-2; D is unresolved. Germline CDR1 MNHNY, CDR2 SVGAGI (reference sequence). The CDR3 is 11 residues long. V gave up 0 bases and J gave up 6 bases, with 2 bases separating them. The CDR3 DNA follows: TGTGCCAGCAGTTACTCTAATGGCTACACCTTC. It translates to CASSYSNGYTF.

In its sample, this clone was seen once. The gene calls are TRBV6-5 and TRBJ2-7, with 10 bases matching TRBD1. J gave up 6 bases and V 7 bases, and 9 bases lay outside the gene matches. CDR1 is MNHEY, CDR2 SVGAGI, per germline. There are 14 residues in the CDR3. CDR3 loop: CASTPDRGRGEQYF. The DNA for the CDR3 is TGTGCCAGCACTCCGGACAGGGGGAGGGGCGAGCAGTACTTC.

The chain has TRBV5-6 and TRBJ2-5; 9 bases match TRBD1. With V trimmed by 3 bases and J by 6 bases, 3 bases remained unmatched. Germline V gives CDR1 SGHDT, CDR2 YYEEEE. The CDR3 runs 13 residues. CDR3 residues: CASSSGTGKTQYF. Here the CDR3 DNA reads TGTGCCAGCAGCTCTGGGACAGGGAAGACCCAGTACTTC.

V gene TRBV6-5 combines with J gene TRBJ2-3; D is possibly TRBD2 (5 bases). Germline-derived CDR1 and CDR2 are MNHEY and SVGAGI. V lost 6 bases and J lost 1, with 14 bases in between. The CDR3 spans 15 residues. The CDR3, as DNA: TGTGCCAGCAGGCGAGGCGGGTTAGGCACAGATACGCAGTATTTT. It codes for CASRRGGLGTDTQYF.

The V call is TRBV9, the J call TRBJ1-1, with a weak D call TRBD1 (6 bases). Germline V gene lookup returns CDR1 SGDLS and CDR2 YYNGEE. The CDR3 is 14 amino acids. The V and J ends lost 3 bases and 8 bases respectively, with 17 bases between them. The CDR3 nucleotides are TGTGCCAGCAGCGCCCTGAACAGGGTCGGAGAAGCTTTCTTT. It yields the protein CASSALNRVGEAFF.